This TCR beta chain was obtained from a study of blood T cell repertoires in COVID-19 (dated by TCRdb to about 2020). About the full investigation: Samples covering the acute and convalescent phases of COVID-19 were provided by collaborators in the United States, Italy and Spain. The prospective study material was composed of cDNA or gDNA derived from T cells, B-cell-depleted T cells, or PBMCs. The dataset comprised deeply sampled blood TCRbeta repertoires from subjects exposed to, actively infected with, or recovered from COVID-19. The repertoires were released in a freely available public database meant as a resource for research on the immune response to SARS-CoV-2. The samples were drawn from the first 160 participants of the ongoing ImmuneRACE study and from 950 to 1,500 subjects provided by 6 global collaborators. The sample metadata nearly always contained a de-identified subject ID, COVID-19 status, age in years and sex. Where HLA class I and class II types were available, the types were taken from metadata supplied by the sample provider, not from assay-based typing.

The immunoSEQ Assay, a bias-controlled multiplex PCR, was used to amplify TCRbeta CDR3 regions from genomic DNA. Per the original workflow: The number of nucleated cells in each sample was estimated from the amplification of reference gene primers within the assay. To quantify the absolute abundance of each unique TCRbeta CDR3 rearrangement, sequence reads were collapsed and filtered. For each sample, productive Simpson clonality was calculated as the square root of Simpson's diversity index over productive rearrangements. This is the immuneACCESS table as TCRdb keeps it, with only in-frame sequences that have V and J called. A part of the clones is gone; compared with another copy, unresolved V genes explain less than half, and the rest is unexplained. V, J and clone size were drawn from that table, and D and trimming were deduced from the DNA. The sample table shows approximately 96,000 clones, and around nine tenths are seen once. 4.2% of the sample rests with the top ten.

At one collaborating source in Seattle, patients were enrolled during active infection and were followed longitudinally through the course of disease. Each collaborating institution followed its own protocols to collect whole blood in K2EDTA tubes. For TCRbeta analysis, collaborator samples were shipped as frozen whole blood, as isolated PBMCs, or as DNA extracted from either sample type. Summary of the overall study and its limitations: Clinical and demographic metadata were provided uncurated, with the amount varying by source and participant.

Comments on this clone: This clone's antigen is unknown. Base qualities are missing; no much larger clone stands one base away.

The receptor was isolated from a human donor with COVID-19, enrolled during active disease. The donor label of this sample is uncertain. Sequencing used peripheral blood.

This receptor carries the CDR3 CASSHQAGVIDTQYF. Here is the DNA: TGTGCCAGCAGCCACCAAGCGGGAGTCATAGATACGCAGTATTTT. The rearrangement joined TRBV4-2 to TRBJ2-3; 8 nucleotides in the junction match TRBD2. The germline V gene supplies CDR1 LGHNA and CDR2 YNFKEQ. The CDR3 spans 15 residues, from the cysteine through the phenylalanine. Kept here is only the CDR3 DNA, which spans 45 bases and is read in frame from base 1. V is pruned by 3 bases and J by 5 bases, leaving 7 bases of the junction without a gene match.